These 15 T cell receptor beta chains were all obtained from the same sample, sequenced in a study of blood T cell repertoires in COVID-19. Using immunoSEQ multiplex PCR, the repertoire was profiled, and TCRdb retains in-frame clones only, with some absent. The sample contains about 130,000 clones, around 85% of which appear only once. The sample consisted of peripheral blood. These receptors all stem from a woman aged 80 or over with COVID-19, enrolled during active disease.

The chain combines TRBV19 with TRBJ1-2, with TRBD1 identical over 8 bases. CDR3 length equals 12 residues. J lost 4 bases, V lost 11 bases, and 6 bases had no gene match. Germline CDR1 LNHDA, CDR2 SQIVND (reference sequence). The CDR3 bases are TGTGCCGCGCGGACAGGGTCCTATGGCTACACCTTC. Translated, it gives CAARTGSYGYTF.

The sample holds a few counts of this clone. This chain joins TRBV7-2 and TRBJ1-5; weak D call: TRBD1 (5 bases). Between the trimmed V and J ends, which lost 5 bases and 6 bases, there was a span of 17 bases. This CDR3 has 15 residues. Germline assignment: CDR1 SGHTA and CDR2 FQGNSA. The CDR3 sequence: CASSPGLQTAQPQHF. DNA for the CDR3: TGTGCCAGCAGCCCGGGACTGCAGACTGCTCAGCCCCAGCATTTT.

The chain is built from TRBV19 and TRBJ2-5; 10 bases line up with TRBD1. The CDR3 is 15 amino acids. Germline trimming cut 9 bases from V and 4 bases from J; bases unmatched to any gene: 11. The germline gives CDR1 LNHDA, CDR2 SQIVND (reference sequence). The DNA for the CDR3 is TGTGCCAGCCGAAGACAGGGGGCGAGTGGAGAGACCCAGTACTTC. Amino acid sequence: CASRRQGASGETQYF.

The rearrangement uses TRBV19 and TRBJ1-2, with no clear D. Per the germline V gene, CDR1 is LNHDA and CDR2 is SQIVND (reference sequence). The length of the CDR3 is 14 residues. V gave up 2 bases and J gave up 7 bases, with 14 bases separating them. The CDR3 loop is CASSILPGAGGYTF. The CDR3, as DNA: TGTGCCAGTAGTATACTCCCAGGAGCGGGTGGCTACACCTTC.

The chain uses TRBV6-5 and TRBJ2-7; the match to TRBD2 covers 8 bases. V gave up 5 bases and J gave up 5 bases; unmatched junction bases: 8. Germline CDR1 reads MNHEY; CDR2 reads SVGAGI. CDR3 length: 14 residues. The CDR3 coding sequence is TGTGCCAGCAGTCGTAGCGGGAAGGCTCACGAGCAGTACTTC. This gives the protein CASSRSGKAHEQYF.

This clone was detected only a few times. The chain combines TRBV28 with TRBJ2-3, with TRBD2 identical over 7 bases. The CDR3 covers 16 residues. The germline V gene has CDR1 MDHEN and CDR2 SYDVKM. J gave up 2 bases and V 6 bases, and 11 bases lay outside the gene matches. CDR3 sequence reads: CASRTQKTSPTDTQYF. For the CDR3, the DNA is TGTGCCAGCAGGACGCAGAAGACTAGCCCCACAGATACGCAGTATTTT.

As DNA, the CDR3 is TGTGCCAGCAGCCAAGTTTCAGGGGTCCTCACTGAAGCTTTCTTT. As protein: CASSQVSGVLTEAFF. V and J are TRBV14 and TRBJ1-1; weak D call: TRBD1 (6 bases). V shed 1 base and J shed 4 bases, with 13 bases lying between them. This CDR3 is built from 15 residues. Germline V gene data show CDR1 as SGHDN and CDR2 as FVKESK.

This rearrangement joins TRBV6-2 or TRBV6-3 to TRBJ2-7; perhaps TRBD2 as D (6 bases). Deletions cut 2 bases from V and 5 bases from J, with 10 bases between. CDR3 size: 13 residues. CDR1 is MNHEY, CDR2 SVGEGT, per germline. CDR3 DNA: TGTGCCAGCAGTTACGCACAGCGGGACGAGCAGTACTTC. It codes for CASSYAQRDEQYF.

This chain joins TRBV5-5 and TRBJ1-5; the D gene is possibly TRBD1 (6 bases). Germline V lookup: CDR1 SGHKS, CDR2 YYEKEE (reference sequence). Trimming removed 0 bases from V and 7 bases from J, with 8 bases in between. This CDR3 comprises 13 residues. The CDR3 loop is CASSLGGRQPQHF. The CDR3 DNA is TGTGCCAGCAGCTTGGGGGGGCGACAGCCCCAGCATTTT.

The V call is TRBV18, the J call TRBJ1-2; the D is unclear. V was shortened by 2 bases and J by 5 bases, with 15 bases between the two germline ends. The germline gives CDR1 KGHSH, CDR2 LQKENI. The CDR3 contains 15 residues. The CDR3 region has the DNA TGTGCCAGCTCACCAAAAACAGAGAAGTCTTATGGCTACACCTTC. Translation gives CASSPKTEKSYGYTF. The complete variable domain, with remaining parts taken from reference TRBV18 and TRBJ1-2, reads NAGVMQNPRHLVRRRGQEARLRCSPMKGHSHVYWYRQLPEEGLKFMVYLQKENIIDESGMPKERFSAEFPKEGPSILRIQQVVRGDSAAYFCASSPKTEKSYGYTFGSGTRLTVV.

The gene calls are TRBV29-1 and TRBJ2-3; 7 bases are shared with TRBD2. V lost 7 bases to trimming and J lost 1 base; unmatched junction nucleotides: 5. The CDR3 covers 13 residues. Germline V gene data show CDR1 as SQVTM and CDR2 as ANQGSEA. The CDR3 region has the DNA TGCAGCGGAGGTGCGGGAGGCACAGATACGCAGTATTTT. Protein: CSGGAGGTDTQYF.

The table lists this clone with a count of one. The chain recombines TRBV6-1 with TRBJ1-5, with D maybe TRBD1 (5 bases). V was shortened by 3 bases and J by 10 bases, with 13 bases between the two germline ends. The CDR3 is 13 amino acids. Germline assignment: CDR1 MNHNS and CDR2 SASEGT. The DNA for the CDR3 is TGTGCCAGCAGTGATCCGGGGGAAAAACCCCAGCATTTT. It yields the protein CASSDPGEKPQHF.

This clone was seen a single time. The rearrangement joins TRBV4-2 to TRBJ2-1; no reliable D call. Between the trimmed V and J ends, which lost 0 bases and 4 bases, there was a span of 10 bases. Germline assignment: CDR1 LGHNA and CDR2 YNFKEQ. The CDR3 length is 15 residues. CDR3 amino acids: CASSQDRTFYNEQFF. The CDR3 bases are TGTGCCAGCAGCCAAGATCGAACATTTTACAATGAGCAGTTCTTC.

The chain employs TRBV28 and TRBJ1-5; perhaps TRBD1 as D (6 bases). V was clipped by 5 bases and J by 0 bases, with 17 bases between them. This CDR3 region has 17 residues. Germline CDR1 is MDHEN and CDR2 is SYDVKM. CDR3 DNA: TGTGCCAGCAGTCGAATTAAGGGACAATATAGCAATCAGCCCCAGCATTTT. Protein: CASSRIKGQYSNQPQHF.

The chain recombines TRBV5-6 with TRBJ1-1; a weak D match, TRBD1 (5 bases). The CDR3 sequence is 13 residues long. CDR1 SGHDT and CDR2 YYEEEE come from the germline V gene. The V and J ends lost 1 base and 1 base respectively, with 5 bases between them. CDR3 protein: CASSLQGNTEAFF. CDR3 nucleotides: TGTGCCAGCAGCTTGCAGGGGAACACTGAAGCTTTCTTT.